The TCR beta chain under discussion was sequenced for a study of shared clonotypes between healthy human individuals. CDR1 and CDR2 from the germline V gene are SGHTS and YDEGEE. Between the trimmed V and J ends, which lost 5 bases and 2 bases, there was a span of 14 bases. CDR3 size: 14 residues. Evenly divided among several immunoSEQ plates was the genomic DNA of each subset. DNA input for the unsorted PBMC replicate PCRs was about 280 ng, 25,000 to 35,000 T cell genomes. Per the original methods: Junction-only sequences without quality scores were provided by ImmunoSEQ, so filtering was different. Assay used: immunoSEQ multiplex PCR; TCRdb lists only in-frame clones, some missing. The V and J calls and clone size are taken from that table; D and trimming were inferred from the DNA. The sample lists about 490,000 clones, around 79% occurring once. In unsorted samples, genomic DNA was obtained using about 90 million PBMCs.

Sequenced sample: PBMCs. V and J are TRBV5-8 and TRBJ2-7, with a weak D call TRBD2 (6 bases). The TCR originated in a woman in her 40s in good health. Some clones in this sample may be carry-over from other donors' samples. This CDR3 reads CASRTGAAAYEQYF. The DNA for the CDR3 is TGTGCCAGCAGAACGGGAGCCGCGGCCTACGAGCAGTACTTC.